This T cell receptor (beta chain) was observed in a study of blood T cell repertoires in COVID-19. Whole-study context: Collection of acute and convalescent COVID-19 samples took place in the United States, Italy and Spain. In each case, the material was cDNA or gDNA derived from T cells, B-cell-depleted T cells, or PBMCs.

Germline V CDR1 and CDR2: SGHRS, YFSETQ. Germline trimming cut 4 bases from V and 8 bases from J; bases unmatched to any gene: 11. The CDR3 has 16 residues. As handled by the study authors: By means of reference gene primer amplification, nucleated cell counts were estimated. The protocol was immunoSEQ multiplex PCR, while the TCRdb copy is restricted to in-frame clones and leaves out a portion. V and J calls and clone size are given by that table; D and trimming were obtained from the DNA. The table lists tens of thousands of clones, roughly 70% of them singletons. V gene TRBV5-1 combines with J gene TRBJ2-1, with TRBD2 identical over 11 bases. Sample: peripheral blood. The sequence was obtained from a man older than 75 with acute or convalescent COVID-19. CDR3 bases: TGCGCCAGCAGCACGACCCTAGCGGGAGGAGTGGATGAGCAGTTCTTC. Amino acid sequence: CASSTTLAGGVDEQFF.